Ten or more counts support the clone carrying this T cell receptor (beta chain). The sample originates from a study of T cells in Graves' hyperthyroidism and ophthalmopathy. Using RNA transcripts as the source, TCR beta CDR3 regions were amplified. TCR CDR3 underwent first-round RT-PCR with the HTBI primer set. Each CDR3 protein gets one entry after TCRdb re-called the multiplex PCR reads with MiXCR. The sample contains about 740,000 distinct CDR3 sequences, 14% of which appear only once. The receptor was derived from a woman in her late teens or twenties with Graves' hyperthyroidism. Sequenced material: blood.

DNA for the CDR3: TGTGCCAGCAGCCCGCAGGACAGCCAACAGTACTTC. Encoded protein: CASSPQDSQQYF. This chain joins TRBV7-9 and TRBJ2-5, with a tentative D call TRBD1 (6 bases). Trimming left V 5 bases short and J 11 bases short, with 15 bases between. Germline values: CDR1 SEHNR, CDR2 FQNEAQ (reference sequence). The length of the CDR3 is 12 residues. The entire variable domain, with the rest obtained from reference TRBV7-9 and TRBJ2-5, is as follows: DTGVSQNPRHKITKRGQNVTFRCDPISEHNRLYWYRQTLGQGPEFLTYFQNEAQLEKSRLLSDRFSAERPKGSFSTLEIQRTEQGDSAMYLCASSPQDSQQYFGPGTRLLVL.